The 8 T cell receptor beta chains below were found in one sample sequenced in a study of beta chain features in type 1 diabetes. All of the isolated RNA was reverse transcribed, so expressed TCRB transcripts were sequenced. Measured with immunoSEQ multiplex PCR; TCRdb has only the in-frame clones, and not every one. The repertoire holds some 150,000 clones, with less than 10% as singletons. Material: central memory CD4+ T cells from blood. The source is a woman in her 40s in good health.

This clone was seen more than once but under ten times. The rearrangement joins TRBV10-1 to TRBJ2-3, with TRBD2 matching 9 bases. The CDR3 length is 14 residues. From germline, CDR1 is WNHNN and CDR2 SYGVQD (reference sequence). V was clipped by 8 bases and J by 3 bases; unmatched bases: 6. This CDR3 is CASAGGTHTDTQYF. The DNA for the CDR3 is TGCGCCAGCGCGGGAGGGACTCATACAGATACGCAGTATTTT.

A few counts support this clone. The chain joins TRBV19 to TRBJ1-6; D unresolved. Germline V gives CDR1 LNHDA, CDR2 SQIVND (reference sequence). This CDR3 spans 14 amino acids. Trimming shortened V by 6 bases and J by 7 bases, and 13 bases separated the two germline ends. The CDR3 loop reads CASSPGTGNSPLHF. The DNA for the CDR3 is TGTGCCAGTAGCCCCGGCACGGGAAATTCACCCCTCCACTTT.

This clone showed up just a few times. This rearrangement joins TRBV6-5 to TRBJ1-2; maybe TRBD1 (6 bases). Trimming stripped 2 bases from V and 6 bases from J, with 19 bases between. Germline V gives CDR1 MNHEY, CDR2 SVGAGI. The CDR3 runs to 16 residues. In DNA form, the CDR3 reads TGTGCCAGCAGTTACAAGGGGTTCGCGGGGGCAGATGGCTACACCTTC. Residues: CASSYKGFAGADGYTF.

The sample holds a few counts of this clone. The V call is TRBV7-2, the J call TRBJ2-7; possibly TRBD2 for D (6 bases). V shed 4 bases and J shed 2 bases, with 12 bases lying between them. Germline assignment: CDR1 SGHTA and CDR2 FQGNSA. The CDR3 runs to 14 residues. In nucleotides, the CDR3 is TGTGCCAGCAGCTCCGGAGGGTCGGCCTACGAGCAGTACTTC. Protein sequence: CASSSGGSAYEQYF.

The rearrangement links TRBV6-4 to TRBJ1-2, with D hard to call. The CDR3 sequence is 14 residues long. The ends were cut back, 6 bases at V and 0 bases at J, with 11 bases in the middle. Germline lookup yields CDR1 MRHNA and CDR2 SNTAGT. The CDR3 bases are TGTGCCAGCAGCCCGACGGGATCTAACTATGGCTACACCTTC. Residues: CASSPTGSNYGYTF.

The chain employs TRBV10-1 and TRBJ2-3, with D possibly matching TRBD2 (6 bases). The CDR3 has 14 amino acids. Per germline, CDR1 WNHNN and CDR2 SYGVQD (reference sequence). V was shortened by 5 bases and J by 6 bases, with 15 bases between the two germline ends. The CDR3 here is CASSLRGPSDTQYF. DNA of the CDR3: TGCGCCAGCAGTTTGCGGGGTCCTTCTGATACGCAGTATTTT.

The J gene is TRBJ2-5, the V gene TRBV21-1; TRBD1 was called by the table and not checked on the DNA. TRBV21-1 is assigned pseudogene status. The CDR3 length is 14 residues. The CDR3 sequence is CASSKPDRKETQYF. The CDR3 nucleotides read TGTGCCAGCAGCAAACCTGACAGGAAAGAGACCCAGTACTTC.

This clone showed up just a few times. The rearrangement uses TRBV19 and TRBJ2-3; no definite D call. Trimming took 6 bases from V and 4 from J, leaving 8 bases between them. The CDR3 totals 12 residues. Germline CDR1 is LNHDA and CDR2 is SQIVND (reference sequence). The CDR3 region is CASSPDPDTQYF. The CDR3 nucleotides read TGTGCCAGTAGCCCAGATCCAGATACGCAGTATTTT. The full variable domain, its missing parts supplied by reference TRBV19 and TRBJ2-3, is DGGITQSPKYLFRKEGQNVTLSCEQNLNHDAMYWYRQDPGQGLRLIYYSQIVNDFQKGDIAEGYSVSREKKESFPLTVTSAQKNPTAFYLCASSPDPDTQYFGPGTRLTVL.